The source of this TCR beta chain is a study of CD8+ T cells in alopecia areata. Looked up from germline, CDR1 is SGDLS and CDR2 is YYNGEE. The CDR3 extends over 15 amino acids. V was cut by 3 bases and J by 2 bases, with 15 bases left in between. Remarks on this clone: Its cognate antigen is unknown.

Sorting from PBMCs produced CD4+ and CD8+ T cells. Study results and limitations: Lesional tissue from the scalp (especially in alopecia totalis/universalis) showed higher clonality than normal scalp. There were also resident alphabeta T cells of normal skin sequenced in scalp samples.

Sequencing templates came from extracted RNA that was reverse transcribed into cDNA. TCRdb keeps only in-frame clones here, not all; method: immunoSEQ multiplex PCR. The table includes approximately 98,000 clones, around 59% detected once. This receptor was taken from a human donor in good health. The chain has TRBV9 and TRBJ2-7; tentatively, D is TRBD1 (6 bases). Sequenced material: CD8+ T cells sorted from blood. The CDR3 region has the DNA TGTGCCAGCAGCGCCGGTGGACAGACAACCTACGAGCAGTACTTC. Translated: CASSAGGQTTYEQYF.